This is a list of T cell receptor beta chains from one sample in a study of control samples from healthy donors and cancer patients. TCRdb's copy holds only in-frame clones and misses some; the assay was immunoSEQ multiplex PCR. The sample has fewer than 500,000 clones, more than 80% seen once. The sequencing input was PBMCs. These receptors originate from a middle-aged man with head and neck cancer. CDR3s include the opening cysteine and the closing phenylalanine or tryptophan. The D gene is left open where the match is weak. Size tells how often a clone was seen (once, few, many) or the class of an expanded clone, and some rows leave it out.

clone_size	d_call	v_call	j_call	cdr3_aa	cdr3_nt
NA	NA	TRBV21-1	TRBJ1-2	CASSILGDTLHTNYGYTF	TGTGCCAGCAGCATCCTCGGAGACACTCTTCATACCAACTATGGCTACACCTTC
NA	NA	TRBV25-1	TRBJ2-7	CASSEFDEQYF	TGTGCCAGCAGTGAATTTGACGAGCAGTACTTC
few	NA	TRBV7-9	TRBJ1-2	CASSWDTPFNYGYTF	TGTGCCAGCAGCTGGGACACTCCGTTTAACTATGGCTACACCTTC
NA	NA	TRBV10-1	TRBJ2-2	CASRHDLLRGCFTGELFF	TGCGCCAGCCGCCACGACCTCTTACGGGGGTGTTTCACCGGGGAGCTGTTTTTT
NA	NA	TRBV18	TRBJ1-3	CASSPMYRSSGNTIYF	TGTGCCAGCTCACCAATGTACAGAAGCTCTGGAAACACCATATATTTT
NA	NA	TRBV11-2	TRBJ2-7	CASSLSGGGYEQYF	TGTGCCAGCAGCTTAAGCGGAGGGGGCTACGAGCAGTACTTC
NA	TRBD2	TRBV28	TRBJ2-3	CASSSLSGPSYTDTQYF	TGTGCCAGCAGTTCACTTAGCGGGCCCTCCTACACAGATACGCAGTATTTT
NA	NA	TRBV7-7	TRBJ2-5	CASSAGTVQETQYF	TGTGCTAGCAGCGCAGGGACCGTGCAAGAGACCCAGTACTTC
NA	NA	TRBV20-1	TRBJ1-1	CSASLRTRGPEAFF	TGCAGTGCTAGTTTGAGGACCCGGGGCCCTGAAGCTTTCTTT
few	NA	TRBV3-1/TRBV3-2	TRBJ1-5	CASSHACHLRGARQPQHF	TGTGCCAGCAGCCACGCCTGCCATCTCCGGGGGGCCCGACAGCCCCAGCATTTT
NA	TRBD1	TRBV5-6	TRBJ2-7	CASSPGGALLKYF	TGTGCCAGCAGCCCAGGGGGCGCATTATTGAAGTACTTC
once	NA	TRBV5-1	TRBJ2-2	CASSLGGPAGELFF	TGCGCCAGCAGCTTGGGAGGTCCAGCCGGGGAGCTGTTTTTT
NA	NA	TRBV19	TRBJ1-1	CASSQGYTEAFF	TGTGCCAGTAGTCAGGGGTACACTGAAGCTTTCTTT
NA	TRBD1	TRBV19	TRBJ1-1	CASSIGGDRGRNEAFF	TGTGCCAGTAGTATCGGGGGGGACAGAGGAAGGAATGAAGCTTTCTTT
NA	NA	TRBV4-1	TRBJ1-1	CASSQVGLRDTEAFF	TGCGCCAGCAGCCAAGTGGGCCTCAGGGACACTGAAGCTTTCTTT
NA	NA	TRBV4-3	TRBJ1-2	CASSQDSGDGYTF	TGCGCCAGCAGCCAAGACTCAGGGGATGGCTACACCTTC
NA	NA	TRBV5-1	TRBJ2-1	CASSFGARAFNEQFF	TGCGCCAGCAGTTTTGGGGCGAGAGCTTTCAATGAGCAGTTCTTC
NA	NA	TRBV2	TRBJ1-5	CASSPWGNQPQHF	TGTGCCAGCAGTCCCTGGGGCAATCAGCCCCAGCATTTT
NA	NA	TRBV27	TRBJ1-4	CASSSAREGWEKLFF	TGTGCCAGCAGTTCCGCGAGGGAGGGTTGGGAAAAACTGTTTTTT
NA	TRBD1	TRBV7-3	TRBJ2-3	CASSPGRQGVSTDTQYF	TGTGCCAGCAGCCCGGGTCGGCAGGGGGTGAGCACAGATACGCAGTATTTT
NA	NA	TRBV30	TRBJ1-3	CAWSVGAGNGNTIYF	TGTGCCTGGAGTGTCGGGGCAGGGAACGGAAACACCATATATTTT
NA	NA	TRBV7-2	TRBJ1-6	CASSVRHGDNSPLHF	TGTGCCAGCAGCGTGCGACACGGCGACAATTCACCCCTCCACTTT
NA	NA	TRBV7-3	TRBJ1-1	CASSLQENTEAFF	TGTGCCAGCAGCTTACAAGAAAACACTGAAGCTTTCTTT
few	NA	TRBV6-5	TRBJ1-2	CASSFRRGYGYTF	TGTGCCAGCAGCTTCCGGCGGGGCTATGGCTACACCTTC
NA	NA	TRBV15	TRBJ2-4	CATSGQNLAAGPTIAKNIQYF	TGTGCCACCAGCGGACAGAACTTAGCAGCGGGGCCAACTATAGCCAAAAACATTCAGTACTTC
once	NA	TRBV30	TRBJ1-4	CAWSRGSEANEKLFF	TGTGCCTGGAGTAGGGGCAGTGAAGCTAATGAAAAACTGTTTTTT
NA	NA	TRBV13	TRBJ2-1	CASSSSGHTSDEQFF	TGTGCCAGCAGCTCCTCGGGACATACCTCGGATGAGCAGTTCTTC
NA	NA	TRBV7-3	TRBJ2-3	CASSPPGDTQYF	TGTGCCAGCAGCCCTCCGGGGGATACGCAGTATTTT
NA	TRBD1	TRBV24-1	TRBJ2-1	CATSETGVSYNEQFF	TGTGCCACCAGTGAAACAGGGGTGTCCTACAATGAGCAGTTCTTC
NA	NA	TRBV4-3	TRBJ1-2	CASSHTLYGYTF	TGCGCCAGCAGCCACACCCTCTATGGCTACACCTTC
NA	TRBD1	TRBV28	TRBJ1-4	CASSLGRTGVEKLFF	TGTGCCAGCAGTCTCGGGAGGACAGGGGTTGAAAAACTGTTTTTT
once	NA	TRBV20-1	TRBJ1-1	CSALGVSEAFF	TGCAGTGCTCTGGGGGTCTCTGAAGCTTTCTTT
NA	NA	TRBV9	TRBJ2-1	CASSTRTQGLPSYNEQFF	TGTGCCAGCAGCACGCGAACCCAGGGACTCCCATCCTACAATGAGCAGTTCTTC
NA	TRBD1	TRBV5-1	TRBJ1-3	CASSLGMGQGSISGNTIYF	TGCGCCAGCAGCTTGGGGATGGGACAGGGGTCGATCTCTGGAAACACCATATATTTT
NA	NA	TRBV3-1/TRBV3-2	TRBJ1-6	CASSQERGRDIPAVPLHF	TGTGCCAGCAGCCAAGAACGTGGGAGGGACATCCCGGCGGTCCCCCTCCACTTT
once	NA	TRBV18	TRBJ2-4	CASSPPGQGLAKNIQYF	TGTGCCAGCTCACCACCAGGGCAGGGACTAGCCAAAAACATTCAGTACTTC
NA	NA	TRBV18	TRBJ2-7	CASSPLQEPIEQYF	TGTGCCAGCTCACCACTTCAGGAACCGATCGAGCAGTACTTC
NA	TRBD1	TRBV3-1/TRBV3-2	TRBJ2-2	CASSPPGGKNTGELFF	TGTGCCAGCAGCCCGCCAGGGGGCAAGAACACCGGGGAGCTGTTTTTT
NA	NA	TRBV28	TRBJ1-6	CASRTGTGPADNSPLHF	TGTGCCAGCAGAACCGGGACGGGTCCAGCGGATAATTCACCCCTCCACTTT
NA	TRBD1	TRBV30	TRBJ1-1	CAGQGPHTEAFF	TGTGCTGGACAGGGGCCCCACACTGAAGCTTTCTTT
NA	NA	TRBV19	TRBJ1-1	CASTFNAGGTEAFF	TGTGCCAGTACCTTCAACGCGGGGGGCACTGAAGCTTTCTTT
NA	NA	TRBV9	TRBJ1-1	CASSVVKAPDTEAFF	TGTGCCAGCAGCGTAGTAAAGGCACCGGACACTGAAGCTTTCTTT
NA	NA	TRBV28	TRBJ1-2	CASSFLRGPGYGYTF	TGTGCCAGCAGTTTTCTCCGGGGGCCGGGCTATGGCTACACCTTC
NA	TRBD1	TRBV20-1	TRBJ2-4	CSASPVQGSYKNIQYF	TGCAGTGCTAGTCCGGTACAGGGGTCCTACAAAAACATTCAGTACTTC
NA	TRBD1	TRBV19	TRBJ1-1	CASSYLTGGQAFF	TGTGCCAGTAGCTATCTTACAGGGGGGCAAGCTTTCTTT
NA	NA	TRBV30	TRBJ2-7	CAWSVSAAVGQYF	TGTGCCTGGAGTGTTTCCGCGGCTGTCGGGCAGTACTTC
NA	NA	TRBV4-1	TRBJ2-5	CASSHRRDWPQETQYF	TGCGCCAGCAGCCACCGTCGCGACTGGCCGCAAGAGACCCAGTACTTC
NA	NA	TRBV7-9	TRBJ2-7	CASSWSYEQYF	TGTGCCAGCAGTTGGTCCTACGAGCAGTACTTC
NA	NA	TRBV6-5	TRBJ2-1	CASSYSGQRLHNEQFF	TGTGCCAGCAGTTACTCCGGACAGCGCCTTCACAATGAGCAGTTCTTC
NA	TRBD1	TRBV2	TRBJ2-7	CASSEGDRGTYEQYF	TGTGCCAGCAGTGAGGGGGACAGGGGTACCTACGAGCAGTACTTC
NA	TRBD1	TRBV11-2	TRBJ2-3	CASSLDRDRGADTQYF	TGTGCCAGCAGCTTAGACCGGGACAGGGGTGCGGATACGCAGTATTTT
NA	TRBD2	TRBV6-1	TRBJ2-7	CASSEAHWAGGYEQYF	TGTGCCAGCAGTGAGGCGCATTGGGCGGGAGGATACGAGCAGTACTTC
NA	NA	TRBV19	TRBJ2-3	CASSNGQFTDTQYF	TGTGCCAGTAGTAATGGACAGTTCACAGATACGCAGTATTTT